The clone carrying this T cell receptor beta chain is a singleton in its sample. Germline and junction disagree at one end, which may indicate a read error. This sample is part of a study of prognosis after radiotherapy for stage I lung cancer. Two-round multiplex PCR on genomic DNA was the method by which TCR beta CDR3 was amplified. Primers targeting each individual TRBV and TRBJ gene were applied in first-round PCR. TCRdb reprocessed the multiplex PCR reads with MiXCR, giving one entry per CDR3 protein. The repertoire holds approximately 25,000 distinct CDR3 sequences, with 46% as singletons. All patients, having had no prior chemotherapy, radiotherapy or other malignancies, were node-negative on CT and PET/CT. The CDR3 is 15 residues long. CDR1 and CDR2 (germline): MNHEY, SVGAGI.

The chain uses TRBV6-5 and TRBJ2-2; 7 nucleotides align to TRBD2. Sequences were derived from PBMCs, sampled before or after stereotactic body radiation therapy (not recorded which). This TCR was sampled from a donor aged 50 or older with non-small cell lung cancer. CDR3 amino acids: CASSWAGVNTRELFF. In nucleotides, the CDR3 is TGTGCCAGCAGTTGGGCGGGGGTGAACACCCGGGAGCTGTTTTTT.